This is a list of T cell receptor beta chains from one sample in a study of cytomegalovirus exposure and HLA in healthy donors. Sequencing used immunoSEQ multiplex PCR; TCRdb keeps in-frame clones, though not all of them. The table lists about 120,000 clones, approximately 95% of them singletons. What was sequenced was PBMCs. These receptors were obtained from a man younger than 35 in good health and CMV-seronegative. Both conserved end residues are part of each CDR3. D genes are given only for firm matches. The size entry is marked missing in some rows and otherwise reads once, few, many or a size class.

d_call,v_call,clone_size,j_call,cdr3_nt,cdr3_aa
.,TRBV23-1,.,TRBJ1-2,TGCGCCAGCAGTCAGCCCCGCACGGGGTGGTACTATGGCTACACCTTC,CASSQPRTGWYYGYTF
.,TRBV18,.,TRBJ2-7,TGTGCCAGCTCACCCGCAGAGGTACTCTACGAGCAGTACTTC,CASSPAEVLYEQYF
.,TRBV5-1,.,TRBJ2-3,TGCGCCAGCAGCTTGGAAGCGCGGGAAGATACGCAGTATTTT,CASSLEAREDTQYF
.,TRBV6-6,once,TRBJ1-5,TGTGCCAGCAGTTACGGAACAGCTCATCAGCCCCAGCATTTT,CASSYGTAHQPQHF
.,TRBV7-3,.,TRBJ2-1,TGTGCCAGCAGCTTACAAGCGAATGAGCAGTTCTTC,CASSLQANEQFF
.,TRBV28,.,TRBJ1-1,TGTGCCAGCAGTCTCGGAGAGGCCCCCAGAGCTTTCTTT,CASSLGEAPRAFF
TRBD2,TRBV4-2,.,TRBJ2-7,TGTGCCAGCAGCTTTGGGACTAGTCGGGAGCAGTACTTC,CASSFGTSREQYF
.,TRBV10-3,.,TRBJ1-2,TGTGCCATCAAGGGGCCCCCCAGCACGCAGGGCGGAGGCTACACCTTC,CAIKGPPSTQGGGYTF
.,TRBV7-2,.,TRBJ1-1,TGTGCCAGCAGCTTACACTCAGGGGTTATGAACACTGAAGCTTTCTTT,CASSLHSGVMNTEAFF
.,TRBV10-2,few,TRBJ2-7,TGCGCCAGCAGAGAGGGGCACGAGCAGTACTTC,CASREGHEQYF
TRBD1,TRBV15,.,TRBJ2-1,TGTGCCACCTCAAAGGGGGCAGCGGACACCGAAAATGAGCAGTTCTTC,CATSKGAADTENEQFF
.,TRBV27,.,TRBJ1-5,TGTGCCAGCAGTCCGAGTTCTCGGAGCAATCAGCCCCAGCATTTT,CASSPSSRSNQPQHF
.,TRBV28,.,TRBJ2-3,TGTGCCAGCAGTTTATTGACCGGGAGTAGCACAGATACGCAGTATTTT,CASSLLTGSSTDTQYF
TRBD2,TRBV11-3,.,TRBJ2-7,TGTGCCAGCAGCTTAGTGTACGGGGGGTTCTACGAGCAGTACTTC,CASSLVYGGFYEQYF
TRBD2,TRBV19,.,TRBJ2-7,TGTGCCAGTAGAGCGGGCGGGAGTGTCTACGAGCAGTACTTC,CASRAGGSVYEQYF
TRBD1,TRBV19,.,TRBJ1-1,TGTGCCAGTAGTAGCCGACAGGGTGGGAACACTGAAGCTTTCTTT,CASSSRQGGNTEAFF
.,TRBV5-1,.,TRBJ2-7,TGCGCCAGCAGTTGGGCGTACAGGAGCTCCTACGAGCAGTACTTC,CASSWAYRSSYEQYF
TRBD1,TRBV2,.,TRBJ1-2,TGTGCCAGCAGTGAAGTGGGACAGAACTATGGCTACACCTTC,CASSEVGQNYGYTF
.,TRBV4-2,.,TRBJ1-4,TGTGCCAGCAGCCTCACCAAAGCAATAGATGAAAAACTGTTTTTT,CASSLTKAIDEKLFF
TRBD2,TRBV4-3,.,TRBJ2-1,TGCGCCAGCAGCCAAGATGGAGGTAGCGGGAGTCCCAGGGGTGATGAGCAGTTCTTC,CASSQDGGSGSPRGDEQFF
TRBD1,TRBV6-6,.,TRBJ2-2,TGTGCCAGCAGTTACCCTCAGACAGGGCCGGCCGGGGAGCTGTTTTTT,CASSYPQTGPAGELFF
TRBD2,TRBV7-8,.,TRBJ2-7,TGTGCCAGCAGTAAGCGTAGGCTAGCGGTAACCTACGAGCAGTACTTC,CASSKRRLAVTYEQYF
TRBD1,TRBV9,once,TRBJ2-1,TGTGCCAGCAGCGATCGACAGGGGATCGACAATGAGCAGTTCTTC,CASSDRQGIDNEQFF
TRBD1,TRBV7-9,.,TRBJ1-4,TGTGCCAGCAGGCCACAGGGGGCGAGGGAAAAACTGTTTTTT,CASRPQGAREKLFF
.,TRBV2,.,TRBJ1-1,TGTGCCAGCAGACCCACAGGGTTGAACACTGAAGCTTTCTTT,CASRPTGLNTEAFF
.,TRBV7-9,.,TRBJ2-7,TGTGCCAGCAGCTTTTGGGCGGAGGAAGTGGACGAGCAGTACTTC,CASSFWAEEVDEQYF
TRBD1,TRBV11-2,.,TRBJ2-6,TGTGCCAGCAGCTTATGGACAGGGGCTTCAGGGGCCAACGTCCTGACTTTC,CASSLWTGASGANVLTF
.,TRBV2,.,TRBJ2-1,TGTGCCAGCAGTGGGAGTTACTACAATGAGCAGTTCTTC,CASSGSYYNEQFF
.,TRBV15,.,TRBJ1-1,TGTGCCGTCCTCGCCCAGGGGAGGGCTGAAGCTTTCTTT,CAVLAQGRAEAFF
TRBD2,TRBV19,.,TRBJ2-1,TGTGCCAGTAGTATGCCGCTAGCGGGAGTTTATGAGCAGTTCTTC,CASSMPLAGVYEQFF
.,TRBV9,.,TRBJ2-5,TGTGCCAGCAGCGTAAGTTTGGGGGCTCAAGAGACCCAGTACTTC,CASSVSLGAQETQYF
TRBD1,TRBV5-4,.,TRBJ1-4,TGTGCCAGCAGCCACCGACAGGGCGAAAAACTGTTTTTT,CASSHRQGEKLFF
TRBD1,TRBV6-6,.,TRBJ1-2,TGTGCCAGCAGTCCTGGACAGGGGGATCGCTATGGCTACACCTTC,CASSPGQGDRYGYTF
TRBD1,TRBV5-1,.,TRBJ1-2,TGCGCCAGCAGCTTGTGGGGGACAGGGGATCGAGGCTACACCTTC,CASSLWGTGDRGYTF
.,TRBV5-6,once,TRBJ1-1,TGTGCCAGCAGCTTAAGGGGAGGGGGGAACACTGAAGCTTTCTTT,CASSLRGGGNTEAFF
TRBD1,TRBV28,once,TRBJ1-2,TGTGCCAGCAGTCTCCCAGGGGGAGACCATGGCTACACCTTC,CASSLPGGDHGYTF
.,TRBV9,.,TRBJ1-1,TGTGCCAGCAGCCCTAGCTTGGACACTGAAGCTTTCTTT,CASSPSLDTEAFF
.,TRBV30,.,TRBJ2-3,TGTGCCTGGAGTGTTGGGACTTCTCCTTCCACAGATACGCAGTATTTT,CAWSVGTSPSTDTQYF
.,TRBV10-3,.,TRBJ1-5,TGTGCCATCAGTGAAGGAGGGTTAATTGATCAGCCCCAGCATTTT,CAISEGGLIDQPQHF
TRBD1,TRBV5-6,.,TRBJ1-4,TGTGCCAGCAGCTCGGTACTGGGACAGGGGGATGAAAAACTGTTTTTT,CASSSVLGQGDEKLFF
TRBD2,TRBV7-2,.,TRBJ2-5,TGTGCCAGCAGCTTAAGGCTAGCGGGAGAGGAGACCCAGTACTTC,CASSLRLAGEETQYF
TRBD1,TRBV7-9,.,TRBJ2-5,TGTGCCAGCAGCCGATACAGGGGCACCCAAGAGACCCAGTACTTC,CASSRYRGTQETQYF
TRBD2,TRBV11-2,.,TRBJ2-1,TGTGCCAGCAGCTTAGATCCGACTAGCCTTCACAATGAGCAGTTCTTC,CASSLDPTSLHNEQFF
TRBD1,TRBV7-9,once,TRBJ2-7,TGTGCCAGCAGCCCGCGGACAGGGGAAGTCTACGAGCAGTACTTC,CASSPRTGEVYEQYF
TRBD1,TRBV28,.,TRBJ1-5,TGTGCCAGCAGTTTCGGAGGGGGCGCCCCCCCCCAGCATTTT,CASSFGGGAPPQHF
TRBD2,TRBV5-1,.,TRBJ2-1,TGCGCCAGCAGCTTGGGGGAGGGGCCGCTTCGCAATGAGCAGTTCTTC,CASSLGEGPLRNEQFF
TRBD1,TRBV25-1,.,TRBJ2-1,TGTGCCAGCAGTGAATTTCCGGGACAGGGCTTCTACAATGAGCAGTTCTTC,CASSEFPGQGFYNEQFF
TRBD2,TRBV29-1,.,TRBJ2-7,TGCAGCGTTTGGGGGACTAGCGGGAGCGGCTACGAGCAGTACTTC,CSVWGTSGSGYEQYF
.,TRBV5-1,.,TRBJ1-1,TGCGCCAGCAGCTTGGGACAGACGAACACTGAAGCTTTCTTT,CASSLGQTNTEAFF
.,TRBV7-9,.,TRBJ2-3,TGTGCCAGCAGCTTAATCACCGACAAATCAGATACGCAGTATTTT,CASSLITDKSDTQYF
.,TRBV5-6,once,TRBJ2-5,TGTGCCAGCAGCCCTCCTCGACAAAACCAAGAGACCCAGTACTTC,CASSPPRQNQETQYF
TRBD2,TRBV19,.,TRBJ2-3,TGTGCCACCGGGACTAGCGGGAGGGATACGCAGTATTTT,CATGTSGRDTQYF
TRBD2,TRBV7-3,.,TRBJ2-5,TGTGCCAGCAGCCCCGGAAGCGCGGGAGTGGGGGAGACCCAGTACTTC,CASSPGSAGVGETQYF
TRBD1,TRBV5-4,.,TRBJ2-7,TGTGCCAGCAGCTTGGTAGGGGGCCGGAACGAGCAGTACTTC,CASSLVGGRNEQYF
.,TRBV27,.,TRBJ2-7,TGTGCCAGCAGTCCTCCCGGGGGCTACGAGCAGTACTTC,CASSPPGGYEQYF